One sample yielded the 29 T cell receptor beta chains listed below, sequenced in a study of T cell responses to AZD1222 COVID-19 vaccine. The repertoire was sequenced with immunoSEQ multiplex PCR; TCRdb's copy has only in-frame clones and lacks some. The sample has about 170,000 clones; 85% to 90% are singletons. The sequencing used peripheral blood, collected on day 0 of AZD1222 vaccination. These TCRs come from an adult in good health.

The rearrangement joins TRBV7-2 to TRBJ2-3; a weak D match, TRBD1 (6 bases). CDR1 is SGHTA, CDR2 FQGNSA, per germline. The CDR3 has 15 residues. Trimming took 5 bases from V and 2 from J, leaving 14 bases between them. The DNA of the CDR3 is TGTGCCAGCAGCGTCGGGACAAGCTACACAGATACGCAGTATTTT. It specifies CASSVGTSYTDTQYF.

This chain uses TRBV3-1 (or the pseudogene TRBV3-2) with TRBJ2-7; the D gene could be TRBD1 or TRBD2 (6 bases each). Looked up from germline, CDR1 is LGHDT and CDR2 is YNNKEL (reference sequence). The CDR3 has 15 residues. V lost 4 bases, J lost 4 bases, and 17 bases lay in between. The CDR3 DNA sequence: TGTGCCAGCAGCCCAGGTGACGGGGGCAGGTACGAGCAGTACTTC. Translation gives CASSPGDGGRYEQYF.

This clone was counted once. The J gene is TRBJ2-2, the V gene TRBV10-3, with TRBD1 as a possible D gene (5 bases). Germline loops: CDR1 ENHRY, CDR2 SYGVKD. The CDR3 length is 14 residues. Deletions cut 4 bases from V and 3 bases from J, with 9 bases between. CDR3 in DNA: TGTGCCATCAGTGGACAGAGTTACACCGGGGAGCTGTTTTTT. This translates into CAISGQSYTGELFF.

The J gene is TRBJ2-3, the V gene TRBV9, with a tentative D call TRBD1 (6 bases). Germline V gene lookup returns CDR1 SGDLS and CDR2 YYNGEE. The CDR3 sequence is 15 residues long. Trimming stripped 0 bases from V and 6 bases from J, with 14 bases between. CDR3 sequence reads: CASSVGGLKGDTQYF. The DNA of the CDR3 is TGTGCCAGCAGCGTAGGGGGGCTCAAGGGGGATACGCAGTATTTT.

This clone has a handful of counts. The rearrangement links TRBV9 to TRBJ1-4; a weak D match, TRBD1 (5 bases). CDR1 and CDR2 from the germline V gene are SGDLS and YYNGEE. The CDR3 consists of 14 residues. With 5 bases removed from V and 7 bases from J, the gap between germline ends came to 15 bases. CDR3 region: CASSDDGGAEKLFF. The CDR3 DNA reads as TGTGCCAGCAGTGACGACGGAGGGGCTGAAAAACTGTTTTTT.

The chain recombines TRBV7-8 with TRBJ2-2; 7 nucleotides match TRBD2. Germline V gene lookup returns CDR1 SGHVS and CDR2 FQNEAQ. With V trimmed by 1 base and J by 7 bases, 12 bases remained unmatched. This CDR3 spans 17 amino acids. The CDR3: CASSLELVGGIGGELFF. CDR3 bases: TGTGCCAGCAGCTTAGAATTGGTCGGGGGGATCGGCGGGGAGCTGTTTTTT.

On this clone itself: The sample carries other DNA sequences with the same CDR3. The gene calls are TRBV6-5 and TRBJ2-7, with D tentatively TRBD1 (5 bases). Germline CDR1 and CDR2: MNHEY and SVGAGI. The CDR3 covers 13 residues. Trimming cost V 0 bases and J 4 bases, with 7 bases left between them. The CDR3 spells CASSYSKGYEQYV. CDR3 bases: TGTGCCAGCAGTTACTCGAAGGGGTACGAGCAGTACGTC.

Concerning this clone itself: At the DNA level, this CDR3 is encoded by other sequences in the same sample as well. The chain is built from TRBV7-3 and TRBJ2-3; D uncertain. The CDR3 loop spans 13 amino acids. V lost 2 bases, J lost 1 base, and 4 bases lay in between. Germline V CDR1 and CDR2: SGHTA, FQGTGA. In DNA form, the CDR3 reads TGTGCCAGCAGCTTAGGTGGCACAGATACGCAGTATTTT. Translation: CASSLGGTDTQYF.

The chain uses TRBV4-2 and TRBJ2-7, with 7 positions matching TRBD1. The CDR3 is made up of 15 amino acids. Germline V lookup: CDR1 LGHNA, CDR2 YNFKEQ. V was pared by 3 bases and J by 0 bases, with 5 bases of the junction left unmatched. The CDR3 DNA is TGTGCCAGCAGCCAGGCACAGGGGCTCTCCTACGAGCAGTACTTC. The encoded protein is CASSQAQGLSYEQYF.

Here the CDR3 reads CASNTAFLGEQYF. DNA for the CDR3: TGTGCCAGCAATACAGCCTTCCTAGGCGAGCAGTACTTC. This rearrangement joins TRBV28 to TRBJ2-7; D remains ambiguous. V lost 7 bases, J lost 6 bases, and 16 bases lay in between. Germline V lookup: CDR1 MDHEN, CDR2 SYDVKM. There are 13 residues in the CDR3.

J is TRBJ1-2 and V is TRBV12-3 or TRBV12-4; 9 bases map to TRBD1. The CDR3 consists of 13 residues. In DNA, the CDR3 is TGTGCAACCTCGAGGGGGACAGGGCCTGGCTACACCTTC. Its translation: CATSRGTGPGYTF.

The rearrangement links TRBV6-5 to TRBJ2-2; D uncertain. V shed 8 bases and J shed 0 bases, with 7 bases lying between them. CDR1 and CDR2 (germline): MNHEY, SVGAGI. The CDR3 loop spans 13 amino acids. The CDR3 DNA is TGTGCCAGCGAACTGGCGAACACCGGGGAGCTGTTTTTT. It specifies CASELANTGELFF.

The table lists this clone with a count of one. The gene calls are TRBV27 and TRBJ2-1, with D possibly being TRBD1 (5 bases). Trimming left V 2 bases short and J 6 bases short, with 14 bases between. This CDR3 is built from 15 residues. Germline V gene data show CDR1 as MNHEY and CDR2 as SMNVEV (reference sequence). The DNA of the CDR3 is TGTGCCAGCAGTTTAATGGGGCTAGATCCCAATGAGCAGTTCTTC. Translating gives CASSLMGLDPNEQFF.

The CDR3, as DNA: TGTGCCAGCAGCTTCGGGACAGGCGATAATCAGCCCCAGCATTTT. This translates into CASSFGTGDNQPQHF. The chain recombines TRBV7-2 with TRBJ1-5, with 8 bases lining up with TRBD1. The V segment lost 3 bases and the J segment 4 bases; nucleotides outside the gene matches: 5. Germline CDR1 reads SGHTA; CDR2 reads FQGNSA. This CDR3 has 15 amino acids.

This chain connects TRBV20-1 to TRBJ1-1; D is uncertain. CDR1 is DFQATT, CDR2 SNEGSKA, per germline (reference sequence). There are 11 residues in the CDR3. V dropped 4 bases and J dropped 7 bases, with 10 bases sitting between them. CDR3 region: CSAKKGGEAFF. The CDR3 DNA is TGCAGTGCTAAGAAGGGCGGTGAAGCTTTCTTT.

The chain recombines TRBV24-1 with TRBJ2-1; no reliable D call. This CDR3 spans 14 amino acids. Germline-derived CDR1 and CDR2 are KGHDR and SFDVKD. V lost 4 bases, J lost 2 bases, and 8 bases lay in between. The CDR3 sequence: CATSDSQTYNEQFF. CDR3 DNA: TGTGCCACCAGTGACTCCCAAACCTACAATGAGCAGTTCTTC.

The chain is built from TRBV5-4 and TRBJ2-5; D is unresolved. V gave up 0 bases and J gave up 1 base, with 7 bases separating them. The CDR3 is 14 residues long. Per germline, CDR1 SGHNT and CDR2 YYREEE (reference sequence). This chain's CDR3 is CASSLEAVQETQYF. The CDR3 DNA sequence: TGTGCCAGCAGCTTGGAGGCTGTCCAAGAGACCCAGTACTTC.

The chain links TRBV6-5 to TRBJ1-4; tentative D call: TRBD1 (6 bases). V was cut by 2 bases and J by 4 bases, with 11 bases left in between. From germline, CDR1 is MNHEY and CDR2 SVGAGI. This CDR3 is 15 amino acids long. The CDR3 coding sequence is TGTGCCAGCAGTTACGGGGGCGGTAATAATGAAAAACTGTTTTTT. Protein: CASSYGGGNNEKLFF.

This clone was detected only once. The CDR3 sequence: CASSRSSGGDLFSGELFF. The CDR3 nucleotides are TGTGCCAGCAGTAGATCTAGCGGGGGAGACCTTTTCTCCGGGGAGCTGTTTTTT. The rearrangement links TRBV6-6 to TRBJ2-2, with 10 bases fitting TRBD2. The CDR3 extends over 18 amino acids. J was trimmed by 6 bases and V by 5 bases; bases with no gene match: 15. The germline gives CDR1 MNHNY, CDR2 SVGAGI (reference sequence).

The CDR3 sequence is CASSSPTQGFGELFF. As DNA, the CDR3 is TGTGCCAGCAGCTCACCAACACAGGGTTTCGGGGAGCTGTTTTTT. The chain employs TRBV27 and TRBJ2-2, with D perhaps TRBD1 (6 bases). This CDR3 spans 15 amino acids. Germline CDR1 MNHEY, CDR2 SMNVEV (reference sequence). Trimming stripped 6 bases from V and 7 bases from J, with 18 bases between.

In the case of this clone: At one boundary the junction diverges from the germline segment, which might be a read error. The rearrangement links TRBV15 to TRBJ2-6, with D uncertain. The CDR3 length is 16 residues. Germline values: CDR1 LNHNV, CDR2 YYDKDF (reference sequence). This CDR3 reads CATSADGYSGTNVLTF. The CDR3 DNA sequence: TGTGCCACCAGCGCGGACGGCTACTCTGGGACCAACGTCCTGACTTTC.

J is TRBJ1-4 and V is TRBV10-3; D ambiguous. Trimming took off 2 bases at V and 1 base at J, with 8 bases between the two ends. Germline lookup yields CDR1 ENHRY and CDR2 SYGVKD. This CDR3 has 15 amino acids. CDR3 DNA: TGTGCCATCAGTGAGGGCCCAGGAACTAATGAAAAACTGTTTTTT. Encoded protein: CAISEGPGTNEKLFF.

The chain recombines TRBV4-1 with TRBJ1-3; D gene uncertain. Germline assignment: CDR1 MGHRA and CDR2 YSYEKL. The CDR3 is 16 amino acids. The germline V and J ends were trimmed by 4 bases and 0 bases, with 13 bases remaining between them. CDR3 region: CASSLQTGPSGNTIYF. The CDR3 coding sequence is TGCGCCAGCAGCCTCCAGACCGGGCCCTCTGGAAACACCATATATTTT.

The rearrangement links TRBV9 to TRBJ2-1; the D is unclear. Germline loops: CDR1 SGDLS, CDR2 YYNGEE. This CDR3 comprises 13 residues. With 3 bases removed from V and 8 bases from J, the gap between germline ends came to 12 bases. Here the CDR3 reads CASSEDGYHEQFF. The CDR3 nucleotides read TGTGCCAGCAGCGAAGACGGTTATCATGAGCAGTTCTTC.

This sequence joins TRBV3-1 (or the pseudogene TRBV3-2) and TRBJ2-3, with 9 positions matching TRBD1. The junction had 11 bases not matched to a gene; V was cut back by 1 base and J by 6 bases. This CDR3 contains 17 residues. CDR1 and CDR2 (germline): LGHDT, YNNKEL (reference sequence). The CDR3 here is CASSQVRNRGPWDTQYF. The CDR3 bases are TGTGCCAGCAGCCAAGTGCGGAACAGGGGGCCTTGGGATACGCAGTATTTT.

This chain joins TRBV4-1 and TRBJ2-5, with D tentatively TRBD1 (6 bases). V gave up 1 base and J gave up 5 bases, with 14 bases separating them. Germline values: CDR1 MGHRA, CDR2 YSYEKL. This CDR3 has 15 amino acids. The CDR3 protein is CASSQGQGLGETQYF. The CDR3 nucleotides are TGCGCCAGCAGCCAAGGGCAGGGGTTAGGCGAGACCCAGTACTTC.

J is TRBJ2-2 and V is TRBV6-5, with D maybe TRBD1 (6 bases). V was clipped by 6 bases and J by 6 bases, with 11 bases between them. There are 13 residues in the CDR3. The germline V gene encodes CDR1 MNHEY and CDR2 SVGAGI. The CDR3 loop reads CASSSDSPGELFF. CDR3 DNA sequence: TGTGCCAGCAGCTCGGACAGTCCCGGGGAGCTGTTTTTT.

This clone was found once. The chain employs TRBV19 and TRBJ2-3; the match to TRBD2 covers 8 bases. With V trimmed by 0 bases and J by 4 bases, 9 bases remained unmatched. The CDR3 sequence is 17 residues long. Germline CDR1 is LNHDA and CDR2 is SQIVND (reference sequence). CDR3 sequence reads: CASSIDPRGGESDTQYF. The CDR3 DNA sequence: TGTGCCAGTAGTATAGACCCTCGGGGGGGCGAATCAGATACGCAGTATTTT. Filled out from reference TRBV19 and TRBJ2-3, the complete variable domain reads DGGITQSPKYLFRKEGQNVTLSCEQNLNHDAMYWYRQDPGQGLRLIYYSQIVNDFQKGDIAEGYSVSREKKESFPLTVTSAQKNPTAFYLCASSIDPRGGESDTQYFGPGTRLTVL.

This clone came up once. V and J are TRBV6-6 and TRBJ1-6, with TRBD1 matching 9 bases. Germline lookup yields CDR1 MNHNY and CDR2 SVGAGI (reference sequence). There are 14 residues in the CDR3. V gave up 5 bases and J gave up 13 bases; unmatched junction bases: 9. CDR3 residues: CASSTGTGKQPLHF. The CDR3 nucleotides are TGTGCCAGCAGTACTGGGACAGGGAAACAGCCCCTCCACTTT.